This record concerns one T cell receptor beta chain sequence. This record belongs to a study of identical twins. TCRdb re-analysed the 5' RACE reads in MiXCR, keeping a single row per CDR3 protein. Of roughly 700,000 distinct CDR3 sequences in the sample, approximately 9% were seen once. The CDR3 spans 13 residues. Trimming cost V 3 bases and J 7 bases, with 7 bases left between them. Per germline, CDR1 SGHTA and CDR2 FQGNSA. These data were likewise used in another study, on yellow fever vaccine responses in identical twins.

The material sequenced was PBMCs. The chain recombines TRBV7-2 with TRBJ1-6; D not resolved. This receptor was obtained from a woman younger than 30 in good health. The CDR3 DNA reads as TGTGCCAGCAGCTTGATCGCCAATTCACCCCTCCACTTT. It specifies CASSLIANSPLHF.